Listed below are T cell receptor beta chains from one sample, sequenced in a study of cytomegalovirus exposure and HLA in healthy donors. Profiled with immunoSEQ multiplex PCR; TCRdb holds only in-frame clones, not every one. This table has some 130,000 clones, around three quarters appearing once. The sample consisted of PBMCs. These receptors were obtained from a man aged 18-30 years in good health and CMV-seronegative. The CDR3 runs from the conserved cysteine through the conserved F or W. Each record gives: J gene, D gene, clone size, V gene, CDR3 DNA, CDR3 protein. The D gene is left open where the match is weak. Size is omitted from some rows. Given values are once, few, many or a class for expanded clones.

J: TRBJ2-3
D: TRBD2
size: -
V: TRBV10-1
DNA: TGCGCCAGCAGTACCTCCGGCGCACTAGCGGTGGAAACAGATACGCAGTATTTT
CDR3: CASSTSGALAVETDTQYF

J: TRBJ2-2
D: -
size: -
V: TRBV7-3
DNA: TGTGCCAGCAGCCCAGGCATCAGACTATCCGGGGAGCTGTTTTTT
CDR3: CASSPGIRLSGELFF

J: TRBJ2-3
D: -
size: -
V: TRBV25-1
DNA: TGTGCCAGCAGTGAATCTTCCCCTAGAGATACGCAGTATTTT
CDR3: CASSESSPRDTQYF

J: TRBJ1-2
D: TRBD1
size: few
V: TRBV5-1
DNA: TGCGCCAGCAGCGAGGGGACAGGTGGCTACACCTTC
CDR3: CASSEGTGGYTF

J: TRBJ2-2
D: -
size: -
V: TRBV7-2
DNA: TGTGCCAGCAGCTCCCCGACTATGAGAAACACCGGGGAGCTGTTTTTT
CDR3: CASSSPTMRNTGELFF

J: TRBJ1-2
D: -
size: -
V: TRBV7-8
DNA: TGTGCCAGCAGTCCCGTGTCAGTAGGCTACACCTTC
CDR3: CASSPVSVGYTF

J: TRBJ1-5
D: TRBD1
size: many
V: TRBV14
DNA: TGTGCCAGCAGCCCCGAGGGGGCCCTGGGTCAGCCCCAGCATTTT
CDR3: CASSPEGALGQPQHF

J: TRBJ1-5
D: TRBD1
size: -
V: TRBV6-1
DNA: TGTGCCACCCAAAGACAGGGGGCAAATCAGCCCCAGCATTTT
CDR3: CATQRQGANQPQHF

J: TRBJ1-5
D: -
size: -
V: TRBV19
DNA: TGTGCCAGTAGTCCCGAGAGGCAGCCCCAGCATTTT
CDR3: CASSPERQPQHF

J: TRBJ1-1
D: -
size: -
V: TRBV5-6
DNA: TGTGCCAGCAGCTTGTACAGGCGGGACGGTGAAGCTTTCTTT
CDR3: CASSLYRRDGEAFF